This paragraph covers one T cell receptor (beta chain) sequence. What it recognizes is unknown. Trimming removed 6 bases from V and 6 bases from J, with 17 bases in between. The germline V gene has CDR1 SNHLY and CDR2 FYNNEI. The CDR3 is 14 amino acids. The data belong to a study of CD8+CD57+ T cells in acquired aplastic anemia. Study information: CD4+ and CD8+ cells, once sorted, gave DNA averaging approximately 3 ug. CD4+ cell libraries from healthy donors averaged approximately 10 million reads.

Study observations and caveats: Between patients and controls, CD8+ Simpson's diversity did not vary significantly. Overlapping CD8+ CDR3 repertoires of patients and controls contained under 35 shared sequences.

Profiles of TCR beta VDJ and CDR3 were generated from a genomic DNA template. TCRdb re-analysed the reads in MiXCR, keeping a single row per CDR3 protein. The profile covers 100,000 to 150,000 distinct CDR3 sequences, with about half appearing a single time and about 2.7% taken by the ten largest. The source is a human donor in good health, serving as a control. Material for sequencing was sorted CD4+, CD8+, or CD8+CD57+ T cells (not recorded which) from PBMCs. V usage is TRBV2 and J usage is TRBJ1-2, with a weak D call TRBD1 (5 bases). CDR3 bases: TGTGCCAGCAGGGATGACAGATCCGGCGATGGCTACACCTTC. It encodes CASRDDRSGDGYTF.